Each of the 16 T cell receptor beta chains below was sequenced from the same sample in a study of shared clonotypes between healthy human individuals. Only in-frame clones appear in the TCRdb table, and some are missing; sequencing was by immunoSEQ multiplex PCR. The sample has about 1.5 million clones, 95% to 99% seen once. Sequencing used naive CD4+ T cells sorted from blood. Subset here: CD45RA+ positively selected. All receptors come from a man aged 25-40 years in good health.

J is TRBJ2-7 and V is TRBV6-4, with TRBD1 identical over 7 bases. CDR1 MRHNA and CDR2 SNTAGT come from the germline V gene. The trim removed 3 bases at V and 4 bases at J, leaving 9 bases unmatched. The CDR3 runs 15 residues. CDR3 sequence: CASSDRQGRNYEQYF. CDR3 sequence (DNA): TGTGCCAGCAGTGATCGACAGGGAAGAAATTACGAGCAGTACTTC.

The rearrangement joins TRBV19 to TRBJ2-7; TRBD2 might be the D (6 bases). The length of the CDR3 is 18 residues. CDR1 LNHDA and CDR2 SQIVND come from the germline V gene (reference sequence). The ends were cut back, 3 bases at V and 2 bases at J, with 23 bases in the middle. Written as DNA, the CDR3 is TGTGCCAGTAGTATTGCCCACGATGTGGGAGGTTCGACCTACGAGCAGTACTTC. Amino acids: CASSIAHDVGGSTYEQYF.

The chain has TRBV11-2 and TRBJ2-1; 8 bases map to TRBD2. Looked up from germline, CDR1 is SGHAT and CDR2 is FQNNGV. J gave up 15 bases and V 0 bases, and 7 bases lay outside the gene matches. The CDR3 extends over 13 amino acids. The CDR3 sequence is CASSLDPERGRFF. The CDR3 coding sequence is TGTGCCAGCAGCTTAGATCCCGAGCGGGGGCGGTTCTTC.

CDR3 nucleotide sequence: TGTGCCACCAGCAGAGATAGGAGGCAGGGTATAAGATCCGAGCAGTACTTC. The encoded protein is CATSRDRRQGIRSEQYF. The rearrangement joins TRBV15 to TRBJ2-7, with D perhaps matching TRBD1 or TRBD2 (5 bases each). This CDR3 region has 17 residues. V lost 0 bases, J lost 6 bases, and 21 bases lay in between. CDR1 is LNHNV and CDR2 is YYDKDF in the germline V gene (reference sequence).

V gene TRBV6-5 combines with J gene TRBJ2-7, with 7 positions matching TRBD1. Germline loops: CDR1 MNHEY, CDR2 SVGAGI. The CDR3 extends over 14 amino acids. V was clipped by 3 bases and J by 5 bases; unmatched bases: 7. In DNA, the CDR3 is TGTGCCAGCAGTTATTTGACAGGGTTGCACGAGCAGTACTTC. This encodes CASSYLTGLHEQYF.

This clone came up once. The rearrangement uses TRBV30 and TRBJ2-7, with 7 positions matching TRBD1. Per the germline V gene, CDR1 is GTSNPN and CDR2 is SVGIG (reference sequence). Trimming cost V 8 bases and J 6 bases; bases outside gene matches: 13. The CDR3 totals 13 residues. The CDR3 DNA reads TGTGCCGGGAAAAGACAGGGCCGTGGCGAGCAGTACTTC. It encodes CAGKRQGRGEQYF.

The V and J genes are TRBV7-2 and TRBJ1-2; D is ambiguous. CDR3 length: 11 amino acids. CDR1 is SGHTA, CDR2 FQGNSA, per germline. V dropped 11 bases and J dropped 2 bases, with 9 bases sitting between them. The chain's CDR3 is CAFGENYGYTF. The CDR3 DNA sequence: TGTGCCTTCGGGGAAAACTATGGCTACACCTTC.

The chain links TRBV7-2 to TRBJ2-5; 13 positions match TRBD2. With V trimmed by 4 bases and J by 7 bases, 15 bases remained unmatched. This CDR3 region has 18 residues. Germline lookup yields CDR1 SGHTA and CDR2 FQGNSA. The DNA for the CDR3 is TGTGCCAGCAGCTCAAGATCCGGGACTAGCGGGAACCTTGGGACCCAGTACTTC. It codes for CASSSRSGTSGNLGTQYF.

The CDR3 coding sequence is TGCGCCAGCAGTGGTCAGGGACCCCAGGGGCCAGATACGCAGTATTTT. It codes for CASSGQGPQGPDTQYF. The chain employs TRBV10-2 and TRBJ2-3; D is perhaps TRBD1 (6 bases). V shed 4 bases and J shed 4 bases, with 18 bases lying between them. The CDR3 is 16 residues long. Germline V gene data show CDR1 as WSHSY and CDR2 as SAAADI.

The rearrangement links TRBV28 to TRBJ2-1; 11 positions match TRBD2. Germline V gene lookup returns CDR1 MDHEN and CDR2 SYDVKM. The CDR3 runs 19 residues. V dropped 1 base and J dropped 2; count of bases not matched to a gene: 10. In DNA form, the CDR3 reads TGTGCCAGCAGTTTATACCCCCTTAGCGGGAGGGCCACCTACAATGAGCAGTTCTTC. Translating it yields CASSLYPLSGRATYNEQFF.

This clone was found once. The chain links TRBV18 to TRBJ2-5, with a tentative D call TRBD2 (5 bases). CDR1 and CDR2 (germline): KGHSH, LQKENI. The CDR3 is made up of 14 amino acids. Trimming took off 3 bases at V and 5 bases at J, with 13 bases between the two ends. CDR3 region: CASSPAGDLETQYF. The CDR3 nucleotides read TGTGCCAGCTCACCGGCGGGTGATTTGGAGACCCAGTACTTC. The full variable domain, completed using reference TRBV18 and TRBJ2-5, is NAGVMQNPRHLVRRRGQEARLRCSPMKGHSHVYWYRQLPEEGLKFMVYLQKENIIDESGMPKERFSAEFPKEGPSILRIQQVVRGDSAAYFCASSPAGDLETQYFGPGTRLLVL.

The chain recombines TRBV10-2 with TRBJ2-3; TRBD2 agrees at 9 bases. This CDR3 has 17 amino acids. Germline V gene lookup returns CDR1 WSHSY and CDR2 SAAADI. J gave up 4 bases and V 0 bases, and 8 bases lay outside the gene matches. The DNA of the CDR3 is TGCGCCAGCAGTGAGTCGTTTAGCGGGAGACGGGCAGATACGCAGTATTTT. Residues: CASSESFSGRRADTQYF.

The chain links TRBV7-3 to TRBJ2-3; D not resolved. There are 16 residues in the CDR3. The V end lost 6 bases, the J end lost 1 base, and 17 bases lay between the germline ends. CDR1 is SGHTA and CDR2 is FQGTGA in the germline V gene. The chain's CDR3 is CASRPSPYRGTDTQYF. CDR3 coding DNA: TGTGCCAGCAGACCCTCCCCCTATCGAGGCACAGATACGCAGTATTTT.

The chain links TRBV5-6 to TRBJ1-2; D unresolved. Per the germline V gene, CDR1 is SGHDT and CDR2 is YYEEEE. The ends were cut back, 4 bases at V and 0 bases at J, with 10 bases in the middle. This CDR3 contains 14 residues. Written as DNA, the CDR3 is TGTGCCAGCAGCGTGTTACGATCTAACTATGGCTACACCTTC. Its protein is CASSVLRSNYGYTF.

The J gene is TRBJ2-7, the V gene TRBV19; 7 bases align to TRBD2. Germline V gene sequence: CDR1 LNHDA, CDR2 SQIVND (reference sequence). The CDR3 is 16 residues long. Trimming removed 3 bases from V and 1 base from J; junction bases left unmatched: 9. DNA of the CDR3: TGTGCCAGTAGTATGTGGTCGGGGGGTAAATCCTACGAGCAGTACTTC. It translates to CASSMWSGGKSYEQYF.

This clone has only one observation. The chain couples TRBV5-4 to TRBJ1-2; D ambiguous. CDR1 SGHNT and CDR2 YYREEE come from the germline V gene (reference sequence). The V gene lost 0 bases and the J gene lost 2 bases, with 8 bases spanning the gap. The CDR3 is 14 amino acids. As DNA, the CDR3 is TGTGCCAGCAGCTTGGGGCTGGAAAACTATGGCTACACCTTC. Its translation: CASSLGLENYGYTF.